This T cell receptor (beta chain) was sequenced for a study of early T cells in non-severe SARS-CoV-2 infection. Study conclusions and caveats: Clonotype matching in VDJdb favored anti-spike CD8 responses and did not capture private and CD4 specificities.

cDNA molecules, individually, were tagged with unique molecular identifiers. From the 5' RACE reads, TCRdb called clonotypes with MiXCR, one entry per CDR3 protein. Among about 63,000 distinct CDR3 sequences listed, 10% to 15% were seen once. The length of the CDR3 is 13 residues. Trimming took 0 bases from V and 3 from J, leaving 7 bases between them. Germline loops: CDR1 SGHDT, CDR2 YYEEEE. This clonotype came up a few times. Its antigen is as yet unknown. The sequence was obtained from an adult who was a healthcare worker with PCR-confirmed SARS-CoV-2 infection or an uninfected control (not recorded which). The chain uses TRBV5-6 and TRBJ2-7; a weak D match, TRBD1 (5 bases). The specimen sequenced was whole blood. CDR3 sequence (DNA): TGTGCCAGCAGCTTGGAGGGGTACTACGAGCAGTACTTC. Translation gives CASSLEGYYEQYF.